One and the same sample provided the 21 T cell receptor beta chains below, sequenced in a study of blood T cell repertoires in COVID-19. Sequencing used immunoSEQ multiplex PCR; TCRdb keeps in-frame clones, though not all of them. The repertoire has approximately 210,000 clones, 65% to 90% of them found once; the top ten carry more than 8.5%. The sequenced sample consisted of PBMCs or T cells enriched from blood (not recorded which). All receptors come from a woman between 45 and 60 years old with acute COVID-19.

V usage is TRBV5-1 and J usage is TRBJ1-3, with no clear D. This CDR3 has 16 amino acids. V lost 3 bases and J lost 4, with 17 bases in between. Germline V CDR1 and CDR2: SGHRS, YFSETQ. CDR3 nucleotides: TGCGCCAGCAGCTCACAGCCCCCGATGGCCGGAAACACCATATATTTT. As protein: CASSSQPPMAGNTIYF.

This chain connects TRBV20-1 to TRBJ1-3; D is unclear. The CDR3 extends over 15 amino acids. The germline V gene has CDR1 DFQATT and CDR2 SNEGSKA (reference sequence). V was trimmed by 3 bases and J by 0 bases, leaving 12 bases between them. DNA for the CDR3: TGCAGTGCTAGTAATTCCGTAGTCTCTGGAAACACCATATATTTT. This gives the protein CSASNSVVSGNTIYF.

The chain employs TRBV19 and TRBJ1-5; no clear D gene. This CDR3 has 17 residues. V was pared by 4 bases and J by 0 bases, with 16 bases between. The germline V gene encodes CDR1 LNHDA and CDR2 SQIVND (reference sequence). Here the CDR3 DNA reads TGTGCCAGTAGTACCCGACACGCCCCCGATAGCAATCAGCCCCAGCATTTT. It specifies CASSTRHAPDSNQPQHF. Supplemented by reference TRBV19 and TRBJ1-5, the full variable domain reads DGGITQSPKYLFRKEGQNVTLSCEQNLNHDAMYWYRQDPGQGLRLIYYSQIVNDFQKGDIAEGYSVSREKKESFPLTVTSAQKNPTAFYLCASSTRHAPDSNQPQHFGDGTRLSIL.

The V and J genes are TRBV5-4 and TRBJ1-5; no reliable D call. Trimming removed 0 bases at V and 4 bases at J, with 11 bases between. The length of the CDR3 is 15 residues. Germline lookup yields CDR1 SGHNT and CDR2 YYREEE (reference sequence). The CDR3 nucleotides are TGTGCCAGCAGCTTGGGAACCAGCGCGAATCAGCCCCAGCATTTT. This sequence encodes CASSLGTSANQPQHF.

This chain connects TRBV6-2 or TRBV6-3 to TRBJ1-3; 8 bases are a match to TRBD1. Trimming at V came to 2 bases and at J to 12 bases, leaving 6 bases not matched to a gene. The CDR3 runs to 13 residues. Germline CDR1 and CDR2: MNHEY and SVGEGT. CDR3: CASSYVGQGGIYF. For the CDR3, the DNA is TGTGCCAGCAGTTACGTCGGACAGGGCGGCATATATTTT.

In DNA form, the CDR3 reads TGTGCCAGCAAGGTCAGGATAGTAAGTTCACCCCTCCACTTT. Amino acid sequence: CASKVRIVSSPLHF. The chain recombines TRBV2 with TRBJ1-6; D uncertain. In germline, CDR1 is SNHLY, CDR2 FYNNEI. Trimming shortened V by 7 bases and J by 9 bases, and 16 bases separated the two germline ends. This CDR3 region has 14 residues.

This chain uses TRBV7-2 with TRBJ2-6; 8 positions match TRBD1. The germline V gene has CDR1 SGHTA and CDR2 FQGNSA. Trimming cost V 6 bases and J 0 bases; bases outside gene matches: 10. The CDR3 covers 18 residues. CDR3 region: CASRKGQGTISGANVLTF. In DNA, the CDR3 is TGTGCCAGCAGGAAAGGACAGGGTACCATCTCTGGGGCCAACGTCCTGACTTTC.

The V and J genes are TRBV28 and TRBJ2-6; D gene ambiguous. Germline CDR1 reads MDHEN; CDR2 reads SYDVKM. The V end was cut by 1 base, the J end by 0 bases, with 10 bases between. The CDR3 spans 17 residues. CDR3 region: CASSLLWAPSGANVLTF. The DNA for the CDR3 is TGTGCCAGCAGTTTATTGTGGGCCCCCTCTGGGGCCAACGTCCTGACTTTC.

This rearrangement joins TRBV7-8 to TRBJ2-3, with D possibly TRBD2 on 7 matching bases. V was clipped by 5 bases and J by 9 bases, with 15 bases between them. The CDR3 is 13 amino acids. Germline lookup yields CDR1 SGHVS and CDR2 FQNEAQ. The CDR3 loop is CASSRGAGQTQYF. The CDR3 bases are TGTGCCAGCAGCCGGGGGGCAGGACAGACGCAGTATTTT. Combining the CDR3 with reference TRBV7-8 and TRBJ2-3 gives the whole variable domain GAGVSQSPRYKVAKRGQDVALRCDPISGHVSLFWYQQALGQGPEFLTYFQNEAQLDKSGLPSDRFFAERPEGSVSTLKIQRTQQEDSAVYLCASSRGAGQTQYFGPGTRLTVL.

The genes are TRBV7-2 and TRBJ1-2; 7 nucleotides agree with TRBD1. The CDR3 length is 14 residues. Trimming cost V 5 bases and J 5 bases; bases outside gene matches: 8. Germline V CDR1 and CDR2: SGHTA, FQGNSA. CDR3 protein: CASSLTGTEYGYTF. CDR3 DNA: TGTGCCAGCAGCCTCACCGGGACAGAGTATGGCTACACCTTC.

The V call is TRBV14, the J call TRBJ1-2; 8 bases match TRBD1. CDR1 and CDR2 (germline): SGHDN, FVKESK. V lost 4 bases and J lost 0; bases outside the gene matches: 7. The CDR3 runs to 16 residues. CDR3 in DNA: TGTGCCAGCAGCCGTGACAGGGGCTACACTAACTATGGCTACACCTTC. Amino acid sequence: CASSRDRGYTNYGYTF.

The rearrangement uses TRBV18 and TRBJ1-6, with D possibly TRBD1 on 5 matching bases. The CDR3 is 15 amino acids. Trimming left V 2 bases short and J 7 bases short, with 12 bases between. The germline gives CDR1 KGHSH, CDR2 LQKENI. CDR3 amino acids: CASSPIDSLNSPLHF. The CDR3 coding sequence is TGTGCCAGCTCACCAATTGACAGCCTAAATTCACCCCTCCACTTT.

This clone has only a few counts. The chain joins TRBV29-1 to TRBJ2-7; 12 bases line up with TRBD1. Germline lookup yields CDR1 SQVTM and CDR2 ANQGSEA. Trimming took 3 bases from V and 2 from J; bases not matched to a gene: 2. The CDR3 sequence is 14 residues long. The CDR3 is CSVEGTGGAYEQYF. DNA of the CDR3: TGCAGCGTTGAGGGGACAGGGGGCGCCTACGAGCAGTACTTC.

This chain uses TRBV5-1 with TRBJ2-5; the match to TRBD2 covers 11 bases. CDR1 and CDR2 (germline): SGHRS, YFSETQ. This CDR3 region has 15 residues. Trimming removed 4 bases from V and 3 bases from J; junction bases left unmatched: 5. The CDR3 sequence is CASSKLAGDKETQYF. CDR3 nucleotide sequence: TGCGCCAGCAGCAAACTAGCGGGGGATAAAGAGACCCAGTACTTC.

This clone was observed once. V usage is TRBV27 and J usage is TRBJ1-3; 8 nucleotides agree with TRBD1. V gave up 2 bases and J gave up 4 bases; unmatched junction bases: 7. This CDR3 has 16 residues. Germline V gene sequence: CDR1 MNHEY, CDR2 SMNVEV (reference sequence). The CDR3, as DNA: TGTGCCAGCAGTTTAGGAGGCAGGGGGCTCGGAAACACCATATATTTT. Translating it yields CASSLGGRGLGNTIYF.

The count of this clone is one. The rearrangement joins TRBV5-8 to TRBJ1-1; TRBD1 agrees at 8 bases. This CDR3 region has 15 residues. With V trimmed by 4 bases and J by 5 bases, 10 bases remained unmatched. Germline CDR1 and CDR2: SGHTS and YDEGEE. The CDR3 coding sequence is TGTGCCAGCAGCGCCCAGCGGACAGGGAGTACTGAAGCTTTCTTT. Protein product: CASSAQRTGSTEAFF.

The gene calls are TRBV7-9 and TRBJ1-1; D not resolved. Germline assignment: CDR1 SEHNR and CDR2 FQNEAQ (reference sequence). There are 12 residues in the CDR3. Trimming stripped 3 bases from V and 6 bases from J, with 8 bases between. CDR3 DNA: TGTGCCAGCAGCTTTTCGACACCTGAAGCTTTCTTT. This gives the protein CASSFSTPEAFF.

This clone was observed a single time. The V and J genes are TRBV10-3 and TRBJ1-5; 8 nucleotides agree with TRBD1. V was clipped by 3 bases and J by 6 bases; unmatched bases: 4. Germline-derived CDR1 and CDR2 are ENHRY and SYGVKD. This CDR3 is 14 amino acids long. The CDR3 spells CAISEQGEGQPQHF. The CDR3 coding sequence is TGTGCCATCAGTGAACAGGGGGAAGGTCAGCCCCAGCATTTT.

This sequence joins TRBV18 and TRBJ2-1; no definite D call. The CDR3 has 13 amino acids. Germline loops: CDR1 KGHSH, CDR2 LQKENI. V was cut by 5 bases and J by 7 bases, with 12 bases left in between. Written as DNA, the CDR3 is TGTGCCAGCTCATCGCTCGAGAGGAATGAGCAGTTCTTC. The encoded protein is CASSSLERNEQFF.

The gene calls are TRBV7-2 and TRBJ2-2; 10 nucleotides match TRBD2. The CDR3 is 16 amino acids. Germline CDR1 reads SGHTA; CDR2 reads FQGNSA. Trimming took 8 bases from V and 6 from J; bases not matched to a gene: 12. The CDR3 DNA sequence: TGTGCCAGCCTTAGCGGGGCTAGCGGGAGTCCCGGGGAGCTGTTTTTT. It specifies CASLSGASGSPGELFF.

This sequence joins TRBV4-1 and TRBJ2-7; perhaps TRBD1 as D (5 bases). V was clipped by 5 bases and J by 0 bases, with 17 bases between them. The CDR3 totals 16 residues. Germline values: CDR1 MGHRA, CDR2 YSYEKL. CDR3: CASSSANQGFSYEQYF. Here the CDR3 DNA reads TGCGCCAGCAGCTCAGCGAACCAGGGTTTCTCCTACGAGCAGTACTTC.